The 16 T cell receptor beta chains in this list originate from one sample, sequenced in a study of blood T cells in healthy people across ages. It was with a sample-barcoded 5' primer and a J-beta primer mix that a second PCR of roughly 7 to 12 cycles was run. TCRdb called the 5' RACE reads again in MiXCR, with one record for every CDR3 protein. The table includes hundreds of thousands of distinct CDR3 sequences, roughly 44% detected once. What was sequenced was blood. Every receptor here comes from a man in his 60s in good health.

The J gene is TRBJ1-5, the V gene TRBV15; no reliable D call. Looked up from germline, CDR1 is LNHNV and CDR2 is YYDKDF (reference sequence). Trimming pared 1 base from V and 2 bases from J, leaving 9 bases between. The length of the CDR3 is 15 residues. The CDR3 reads CATSRALQGNQPQHF. DNA of the CDR3: TGTGCCACCAGCAGAGCCCTCCAGGGCAATCAGCCCCAGCATTTT.

The table lists this clonotype with a few counts. The CDR3 nucleotides read TGTGCCACCAGCAGAGATCGTGTCGGCAATCAGCCCCAGCATTTT. This translates into CATSRDRVGNQPQHF. J is TRBJ1-5 and V is TRBV15; D is uncertain. CDR1 and CDR2 (germline): LNHNV, YYDKDF (reference sequence). V lost 0 bases, J lost 2 bases, and 8 bases lay in between. The CDR3 spans 15 residues.

There are a few counts of this clonotype. This chain connects TRBV20-1 to TRBJ1-5, with D tentatively TRBD1 (5 bases). V lost 0 bases and J 0 bases, leaving 18 bases between the germline ends. Germline loops: CDR1 DFQATT, CDR2 SNEGSKA (reference sequence). CDR3 size: 18 residues. CDR3 in amino acids: CSARDPARASISNQPQHF. CDR3 DNA sequence: TGCAGTGCTAGAGATCCAGCCAGGGCTTCGATTAGCAATCAGCCCCAGCATTTT.

This clonotype has a handful of counts. The chain recombines TRBV14 with TRBJ1-2, with D maybe TRBD1 (6 bases). The CDR3 is 16 residues long. Germline values: CDR1 SGHDN, CDR2 FVKESK. V was shortened by 3 bases and J by 5 bases, with 19 bases between the two germline ends. The CDR3 is CASSHARTAHRYGYTF. In nucleotides, the CDR3 is TGTGCCAGCAGCCATGCCAGGACAGCGCACAGATATGGCTACACCTTC.

This chain connects TRBV12-3 or TRBV12-4 to TRBJ2-3; D gene ambiguous. This CDR3 has 16 residues. Trimming shortened V by 4 bases and J by 1 base, and 15 bases separated the two germline ends. CDR3 nucleotides: TGTGCCAGCAGTTCATCTCCGGGCAAACGCACAGATACGCAGTATTTT. Encoded protein: CASSSSPGKRTDTQYF.

This clonotype was counted a few times. The genes are TRBV7-2 and TRBJ2-7; D tentatively reads TRBD1 or TRBD2 (6 bases each). CDR1 and CDR2 from the germline V gene are SGHTA and FQGNSA. This CDR3 contains 13 residues. Trimming stripped 1 base from V and 9 bases from J, with 13 bases between. The DNA for the CDR3 is TGTGCCAGCAGCTTAGGGATCGGGGGCGGGCAGTACTTC. Amino acids: CASSLGIGGGQYF.

The sample holds a few counts of this clonotype. The genes are TRBV6-1 and TRBJ2-7; 12 bases agree with TRBD1. Matching the DNA end better, TRBJ2-5 makes the J call doubtful. The CDR3 loop spans 14 amino acids. CDR1 is MNHNS, CDR2 SASEGT, per germline. CDR3 protein: CASSSGQGAGTQYF. CDR3 sequence (DNA): TGTGCCAGCAGCTCGGGACAGGGGGCGGGGACCCAGTACTTC.

The chain combines TRBV20-1 with TRBJ1-5, with 7 positions matching TRBD1. The ends lost 6 bases at V and 8 bases at J; junction bases unmatched: 13. The CDR3 sequence is 14 residues long. Looked up from germline, CDR1 is DFQATT and CDR2 is SNEGSKA (reference sequence). CDR3 in amino acids: CSANRGPTVEPQHF. CDR3 in DNA: TGCAGTGCGAACAGGGGACCCACCGTGGAGCCCCAGCATTTT.

Many counts were recorded for this clonotype. The rearrangement joins TRBV29-1 to TRBJ2-7, with 11 bases identical to TRBD1. This CDR3 is 16 amino acids long. Trimming took 1 base from V and 3 from J; bases not matched to a gene: 8. Germline CDR1 reads SQVTM; CDR2 reads ANQGSEA. The CDR3 is CSVEGLSGTGGYEQYF. CDR3 bases: TGCAGCGTTGAAGGGCTCTCCGGGACAGGGGGCTACGAGCAGTACTTC.

In its sample, this clonotype was seen a few times. The chain recombines TRBV7-2 with TRBJ1-2; D remains ambiguous. The germline CDR1 and CDR2 sequences are SGHTA and FQGNSA. Between the trimmed V and J ends, which lost 1 base and 4 bases, there was a span of 7 bases. There are 13 residues in the CDR3. CDR3 bases: TGTGCCAGCAGCTTAGGCCGACCCTATGGCTACACCTTC. Protein: CASSLGRPYGYTF.

The rearrangement uses TRBV28 and TRBJ2-3; D unclear. The V and J ends lost 3 bases and 4 bases respectively, with 17 bases between them. This CDR3 region has 16 residues. CDR1 and CDR2 (germline): MDHEN, SYDVKM. The CDR3, as DNA: TGTGCCAGCAGTTTGATGAAGGCGGAGTTCGCAGATACGCAGTATTTT. Translating it yields CASSLMKAEFADTQYF. The full variable domain, completed using reference TRBV28 and TRBJ2-3, is DVKVTQSSRYLVKRTGEKVFLECVQDMDHENMFWYRQDPGLGLRLIYFSYDVKMKEKGDIPEGYSVSREKKERFSLILESASTNQTSMYLCASSLMKAEFADTQYFGPGTRLTVL.

This clonotype appeared a few times. The rearrangement uses TRBV18 and TRBJ2-1; D not certain. Trimming cost V 0 bases and J 7 bases, with 13 bases left between them. Germline values: CDR1 KGHSH, CDR2 LQKENI. This CDR3 has 15 residues. The CDR3 is CASSPPGQQRNEQFF. In DNA form, the CDR3 reads TGTGCCAGCTCACCACCGGGTCAGCAACGTAATGAGCAGTTCTTC.

There are a few counts of this clonotype. This sequence joins TRBV10-1 and TRBJ1-2; the D gene is possibly TRBD1 (6 bases). V lost 6 bases and J 6 bases, leaving 17 bases between the germline ends. Germline loops: CDR1 WNHNN, CDR2 SYGVQD (reference sequence). The CDR3 is made up of 14 amino acids. The CDR3 DNA reads TGCGCCAGCAGGTTAGGCAGGGGTTTACATGGCTACACCTTC. Encoded protein: CASRLGRGLHGYTF.

This clonotype was seen a few times. The V gene is TRBV27, the J gene TRBJ2-7; unclear D gene. This CDR3 spans 16 amino acids. CDR1 and CDR2 from the germline V gene are MNHEY and SMNVEV (reference sequence). With 0 bases removed from V and 0 bases from J, the gap between germline ends came to 12 bases. The CDR3 spells CASSLSPYLGSYEQYF. The CDR3, as DNA: TGTGCCAGCAGTTTATCGCCGTACCTGGGCTCCTACGAGCAGTACTTC.

In this sample, this clonotype turned up many times. The chain uses TRBV7-2 and TRBJ2-3; unclear D gene. CDR1 SGHTA and CDR2 FQGNSA come from the germline V gene. Between the trimmed V and J ends, which lost 3 bases and 3 bases, there was a span of 7 bases. This CDR3 is 13 amino acids long. In DNA, the CDR3 is TGTGCCAGCAGCTTCCTAGTGACAGATACGCAGTATTTT. It translates to CASSFLVTDTQYF.

V gene TRBV6-6 combines with J gene TRBJ2-5; maybe TRBD1 (5 bases). From germline, CDR1 is MNHNY and CDR2 SVGAGI (reference sequence). CDR3 size: 15 residues. V lost 5 bases to trimming and J lost 7 bases, with 20 bases between them. CDR3: CASSPPAAGPGTQYF. The DNA for the CDR3 is TGTGCCAGCAGTCCCCCTGCTGCAGGGCCAGGGACCCAGTACTTC.